This T cell receptor (beta chain) was found in a study of regulatory T cells in long-lasting Graves disease. Specified time point: newly diagnosed GD, antithyroid drugs for less than 3 months. Researchers made the TCR library from RNA that was extracted from PBMCs. This clonotype was recorded many times. In building TCR beta libraries, iRepertoire HTBI primers were used together with Arm-PCR of CDR3 regions. TCRdb re-derived calls from the multiplex PCR reads in MiXCR, one entry per CDR3 protein. The sample lists about 420,000 distinct CDR3 sequences, less than 20% occurring once. The CDR3 length is 12 residues. Germline V lookup: CDR1 WSHSY, CDR2 SAAADI. Trimming left V 7 bases short and J 5 bases short, with 9 bases between. This sample was shared with a second study, whose subject was T cells in Graves' hyperthyroidism and ophthalmopathy. That source adds: Clinical symptoms, serum thyroxine and TRAb, thyroid ultrasound and orbital computed tomography together formed the diagnostic basis. During a first-round RT-PCR of the TCR CDR3, the HTBI primer set was used.

The sample was peripheral blood mononuclear cells (PBMCs), taken at new diagnosis, from a patient treated with antithyroid drugs. V and J are TRBV10-2 and TRBJ2-1, with D hard to call. This TCR came from a woman aged 18-30 years with Graves disease. CDR3 in DNA: TGCGCCAGCATCAATCTAAACAATGAGCAGTTCTTC. It specifies CASINLNNEQFF.